Listed below are T cell receptor beta chains from one sample, sequenced in a study of cytomegalovirus exposure and HLA in healthy donors. The data were produced by immunoSEQ multiplex PCR, yet TCRdb's version contains in-frame clones alone and is incomplete. The sample lists about 170,000 clones, about 80% occurring once. The specimen was PBMCs. Receptors originate from a man between 25 and 39 years old in good health and CMV-seropositive. Both conserved end residues are part of each CDR3. Each record gives: V gene, D gene, clone size, J gene, CDR3 DNA, CDR3 protein. The D gene is left open where the match is weak. A clone size is listed for some rows: how often the clone was seen (once, few, many), or a class if it is expanded.

>TRBV7-9|-|-|TRBJ2-7
TGTTCCAGCAGCTTGACGGGACACCCTTCCTACGAGCAGTACTTC
CSSSLTGHPSYEQYF
>TRBV4-2|-|-|TRBJ1-5
TGTGCCAGCAGCCAAGATGGGGCGGGGGGCAATCAGCCCCAGCATTTT
CASSQDGAGGNQPQHF
>TRBV5-1|-|-|TRBJ1-5
TGCGCCAGCAGCTTGGTATCCGGAGGAGGTCAGCCCCAGCATTTT
CASSLVSGGGQPQHF
>TRBV6-5|-|once|TRBJ1-1
TGTGCCAGCAGTCAAAGCGTCGGTGAAGCTTTCTTT
CASSQSVGEAFF
>TRBV18|-|once|TRBJ2-7
TGTGCCAGCTCAGTGACAGCCTGGTACGAGCAGTACTTC
CASSVTAWYEQYF
>TRBV15|TRBD1|-|TRBJ2-3
TGTGCCACCAGCATTAACCGGGACAGGGCCGGAGATACGCAGTATTTT
CATSINRDRAGDTQYF
>TRBV9|TRBD1|-|TRBJ2-2
TGTGCCAGCAGCGTAGATCGGACAGGCACCGGGGAGCTGTTTTTT
CASSVDRTGTGELFF
>TRBV21-1|-|-|TRBJ2-1
TGTGCCAGCAGCAATGGGTCCCAGGAGCGGGAGGAGCAGTTCTTC
CASSNGSQEREEQFF
>TRBV5-5|-|-|TRBJ2-1
TGTGCCAGCAGCTTGGGGTGGGGCGGCTACAATGAGCAGTTCTTC
CASSLGWGGYNEQFF
>TRBV7-9|-|-|TRBJ1-1
TGTGCCAGCAGCCTTGGACAGATCTCTGAAGCTTTCTTT
CASSLGQISEAFF
>TRBV7-8|TRBD2|-|TRBJ2-2
TGTGCCAGCAGCTTAGGTCTAGCGGGGAGTAGGAACACCGGGGAGCTGTTTTTT
CASSLGLAGSRNTGELFF
>TRBV30|-|once|TRBJ1-1
TGTGCCCTAACCCTCAGGGTATACGAAGCTTTCTTT
CALTLRVYEAFF
>TRBV5-1|TRBD2|-|TRBJ2-1
TGCGCCAGCAGCTTGGGGTCCGGGGGGGCTTACAATGAGCAGTTCTTC
CASSLGSGGAYNEQFF
>TRBV5-1|TRBD1|-|TRBJ2-7
TGCGCCAGCAGCTTGGAAGGGACAGGAGTCGACGAGCAGTACTTC
CASSLEGTGVDEQYF
>TRBV4-2|TRBD1|once|TRBJ2-2
TGTGCCAGCAGCCAAGTGCTGGGACAGGGTACCGCCGGGGAGCTGTTTTTT
CASSQVLGQGTAGELFF
>TRBV6-1|TRBD2|-|TRBJ2-1
TGTGCCAGCAGTGAATCTGGACTAGTATATGAGCAGTTCTTC
CASSESGLVYEQFF
>TRBV25-1|-|-|TRBJ2-4
TGTGCCAGCAGTCCGGGGACACGCTTTGCCAAAAACATTCAGTACTTC
CASSPGTRFAKNIQYF
>TRBV25-1|-|-|TRBJ2-7
TGTGCCAGCAGCCTAACGCGGGGCTCCTACGAGCAGTACTTC
CASSLTRGSYEQYF
>TRBV6-4|-|-|TRBJ1-2
TGTGCCAGCAGGACCGAGGGAGTCCCGGGATATGGCTACACCTTC
CASRTEGVPGYGYTF
>TRBV19|-|-|TRBJ2-2
TGTGCCAGAGACGCCATAGTGACAGATTCCGGGGAGCTGTTTTTT
CARDAIVTDSGELFF
>TRBV11-3|-|-|TRBJ1-2
TGTGCCAGCAGCTCCCGACAGGCAAACTATGGCTACACCTTC
CASSSRQANYGYTF
>TRBV5-1|TRBD1|-|TRBJ2-7
TGCGCCAGCAGCACGGGACAGGGTGCCTACGAGCAGTACTTC
CASSTGQGAYEQYF
>TRBV5-1|-|-|TRBJ2-7
TGCGCCAGCAGCCCGGTGGGAGCCGAGCAGTACTTC
CASSPVGAEQYF
>TRBV19|TRBD2|once|TRBJ2-4
TGTGCCAGTAGCACACCGGGACTAGCGGGACGATTAGCCAAAAACATTCAGTACTTC
CASSTPGLAGRLAKNIQYF
>TRBV18|-|-|TRBJ1-2
TGTGCCAGCTCAATTGACCAGGGGAACGGCTACACCTTC
CASSIDQGNGYTF
>TRBV2|TRBD1|-|TRBJ2-1
TGTGCCAGCAGGGCCGACAGGGCCATTTACAATGAGCAGTTCTTC
CASRADRAIYNEQFF
>TRBV4-2|-|-|TRBJ2-3
TGTGCCAGCAGCCAAGTCGGACTAAGAGGAGATACGCAGTATTTT
CASSQVGLRGDTQYF
>TRBV28|-|few|TRBJ2-7
TGTGCCAGCATCGGAGGGCCTATCTACGAGCAGTACTTC
CASIGGPIYEQYF
>TRBV7-6|TRBD1|-|TRBJ1-2
TGTGCCAGCAGCACGACAGGGGCCGGCGTCTATGGCTACACCTTC
CASSTTGAGVYGYTF